The clone carrying this TCR beta chain has ten or more counts. As yet, its antigen is unknown. This specimen comes from a study of CD8+CD57+ T cells in acquired aplastic anemia. Study background: Sorted CD4+ and CD8+ cells yielded DNA averaging roughly 3.3 ug.

There are 16 residues in the CDR3. The V segment lost 2 bases and the J segment 0 bases; nucleotides outside the gene matches: 5. Looked up from germline, CDR1 is SGDLS and CDR2 is YYNGEE. General observations from the study: Statistical testing detected no significant gap in CD8+ Simpson's diversity between patients and controls.

The template for TCR beta VDJ and CDR3 sequence profiling was genomic DNA. TCRdb ran MiXCR on the reads and lists one entry per CDR3 protein. The repertoire holds around 170,000 distinct CDR3 sequences, with approximately 46% as singletons. The TCR originated in a human donor in good health. The chain combines TRBV9 with TRBJ2-1, with TRBD1 matching over 7 bases. The specimen sequenced was sorted CD4+, CD8+, or CD8+CD57+ T cells (not recorded which) from PBMCs. The CDR3 coding sequence is TGTGCCAGCAGCGTGATGACAGGGACCTCCTACAATGAGCAGTTCTTC. Translated: CASSVMTGTSYNEQFF.